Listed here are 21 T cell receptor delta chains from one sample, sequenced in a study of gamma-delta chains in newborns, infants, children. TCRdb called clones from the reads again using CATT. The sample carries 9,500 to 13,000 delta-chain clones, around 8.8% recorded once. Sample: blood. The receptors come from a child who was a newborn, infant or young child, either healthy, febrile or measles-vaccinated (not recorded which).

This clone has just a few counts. CDR3 protein: CACDTPWVTADYTDKLIF. In DNA, the CDR3 is TGTGCCTGTGACACCCCGTGGGTTACTGCGGATTACACCGATAAACTCATCTTT. The chain has TRDV2 and TRDJ1; D ambiguous. V was clipped by 0 bases and J by 0 bases, with 19 bases between them. Germline lookup yields CDR1 GEAIGNYY and CDR2 EKD. The CDR3 has 18 residues.

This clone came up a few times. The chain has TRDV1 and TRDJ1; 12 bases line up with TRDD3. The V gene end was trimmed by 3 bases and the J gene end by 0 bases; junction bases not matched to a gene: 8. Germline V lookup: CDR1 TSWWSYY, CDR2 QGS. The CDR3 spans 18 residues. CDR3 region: CALGDTYPGGYDTDKLIF. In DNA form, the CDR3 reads TGTGCTCTTGGGGACACGTACCCTGGGGGATACGACACCGATAAACTCATCTTT.

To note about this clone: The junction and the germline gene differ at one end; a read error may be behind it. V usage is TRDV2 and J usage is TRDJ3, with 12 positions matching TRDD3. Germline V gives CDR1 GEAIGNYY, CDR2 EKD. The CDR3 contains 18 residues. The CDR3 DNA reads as TGTGCCCGTGACCGACTGGGGGATACCGACCGGGACACCCGACAGATGTTTTTC. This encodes CARDRLGDTDRDTRQMFF.

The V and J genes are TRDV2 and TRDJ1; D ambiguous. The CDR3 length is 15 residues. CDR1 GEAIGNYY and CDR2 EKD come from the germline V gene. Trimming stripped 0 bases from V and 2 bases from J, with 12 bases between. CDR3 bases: TGTGCCTGTGACACCTTGGGCCTCGAGACCGATAAACTCATCTTT. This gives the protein CACDTLGLETDKLIF.

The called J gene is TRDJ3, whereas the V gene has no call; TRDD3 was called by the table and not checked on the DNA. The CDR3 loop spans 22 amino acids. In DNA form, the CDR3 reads TGTGCATGTGACCCATTACTGGGGGATACGCCCCCGAGCTCCTGGGACACCCGGCAGATGTTTTTC. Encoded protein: CACDPLLGDTPPSSWDTRQMFF.

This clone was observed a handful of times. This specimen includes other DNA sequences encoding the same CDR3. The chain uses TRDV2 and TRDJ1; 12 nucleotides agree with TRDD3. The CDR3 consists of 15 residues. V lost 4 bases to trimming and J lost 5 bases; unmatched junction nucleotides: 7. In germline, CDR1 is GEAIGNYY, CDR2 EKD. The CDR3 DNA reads TGTGCCTGTGATATACTGGGGGATACCGAAGATAAACTCATCTTT. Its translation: CACDILGDTEDKLIF.

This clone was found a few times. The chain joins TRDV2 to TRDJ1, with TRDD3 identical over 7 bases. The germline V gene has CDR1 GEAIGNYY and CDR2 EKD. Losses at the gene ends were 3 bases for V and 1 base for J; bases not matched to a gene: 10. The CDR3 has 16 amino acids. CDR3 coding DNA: TGTGCCTGTGACCCTCTACTGGGGACGTTCACCGATAAACTCATCTTT. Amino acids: CACDPLLGTFTDKLIF.

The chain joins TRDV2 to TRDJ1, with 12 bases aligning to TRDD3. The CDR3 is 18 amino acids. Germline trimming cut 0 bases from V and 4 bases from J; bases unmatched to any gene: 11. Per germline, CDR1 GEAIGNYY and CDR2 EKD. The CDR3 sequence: CACDTVTGGYPEDDKLIF. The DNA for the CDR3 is TGTGCCTGTGACACCGTAACTGGGGGATACCCTGAGGACGATAAACTCATCTTT.

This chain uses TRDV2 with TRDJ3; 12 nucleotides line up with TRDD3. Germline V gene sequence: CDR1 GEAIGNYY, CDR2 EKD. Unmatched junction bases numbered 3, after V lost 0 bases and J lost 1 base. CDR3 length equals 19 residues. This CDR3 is CACDTAGGYESWDTRQMFF. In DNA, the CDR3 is TGTGCCTGTGACACCGCTGGGGGATACGAGTCCTGGGACACCCGACAGATGTTTTTC.

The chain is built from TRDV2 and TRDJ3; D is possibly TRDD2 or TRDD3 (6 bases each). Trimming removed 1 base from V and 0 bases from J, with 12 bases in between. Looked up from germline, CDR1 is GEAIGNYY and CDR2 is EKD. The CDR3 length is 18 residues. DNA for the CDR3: TGTGCCTGTGACACTCCTACTGGGCGCTCCTGGGACACCCGACAGATGTTTTTC. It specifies CACDTPTGRSWDTRQMFF.

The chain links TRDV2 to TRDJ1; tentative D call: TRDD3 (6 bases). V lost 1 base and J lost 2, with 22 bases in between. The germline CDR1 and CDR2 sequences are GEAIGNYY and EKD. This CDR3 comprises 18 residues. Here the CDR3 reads CACDTLYGGHEETDKLIF. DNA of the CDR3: TGTGCCTGTGACACATTGTATGGGGGTCACGAGGAGACCGATAAACTCATCTTT.

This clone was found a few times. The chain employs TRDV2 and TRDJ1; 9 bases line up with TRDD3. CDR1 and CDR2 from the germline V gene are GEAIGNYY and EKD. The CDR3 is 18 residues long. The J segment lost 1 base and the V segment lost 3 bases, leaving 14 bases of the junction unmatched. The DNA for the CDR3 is TGTGCCTGTGACGGACCACTCGGGGATACGCCTTCCACCGATAAACTCATCTTT. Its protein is CACDGPLGDTPSTDKLIF.

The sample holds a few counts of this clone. This CDR3 is CACDTVGTGSHKLIF. CDR3 coding DNA: TGTGCCTGTGACACCGTTGGTACTGGGAGTCATAAACTCATCTTT. The rearrangement uses TRDV2 and TRDJ1, with D possibly being TRDD3 (6 bases). V was clipped by 0 bases and J by 6 bases, with 16 bases between them. This CDR3 is built from 15 residues. Germline V CDR1 and CDR2: GEAIGNYY, EKD.

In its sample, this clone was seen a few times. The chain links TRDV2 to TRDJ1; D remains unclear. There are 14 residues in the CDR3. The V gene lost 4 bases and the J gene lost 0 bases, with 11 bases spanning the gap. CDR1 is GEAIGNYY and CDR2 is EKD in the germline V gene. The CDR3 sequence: CACDLAGYTDKLIF. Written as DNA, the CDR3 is TGTGCCTGTGATCTTGCGGGGTACACCGATAAACTCATCTTT.

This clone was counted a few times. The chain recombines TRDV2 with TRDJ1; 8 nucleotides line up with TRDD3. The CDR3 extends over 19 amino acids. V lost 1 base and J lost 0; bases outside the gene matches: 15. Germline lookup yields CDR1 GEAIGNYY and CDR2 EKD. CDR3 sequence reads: CACDTVLGADPHYTDKLIF. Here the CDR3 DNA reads TGTGCCTGTGACACAGTACTGGGGGCCGACCCCCATTACACCGATAAACTCATCTTT.

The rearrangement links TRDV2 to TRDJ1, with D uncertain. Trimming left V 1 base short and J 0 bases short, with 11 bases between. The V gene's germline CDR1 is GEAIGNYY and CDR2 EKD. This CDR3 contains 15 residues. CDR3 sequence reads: CACDTVEIDTDKLIF. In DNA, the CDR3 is TGTGCCTGTGACACGGTGGAGATAGACACCGATAAACTCATCTTT.

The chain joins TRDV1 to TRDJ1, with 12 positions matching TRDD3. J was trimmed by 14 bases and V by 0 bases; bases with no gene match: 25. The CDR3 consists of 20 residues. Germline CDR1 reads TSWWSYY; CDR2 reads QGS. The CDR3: CALGELLLVLRRLLGDTQIF. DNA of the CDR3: TGTGCTCTTGGGGAACTTCTCCTTGTCCTACGACGCCTACTGGGGGATACCCAAATCTTT.

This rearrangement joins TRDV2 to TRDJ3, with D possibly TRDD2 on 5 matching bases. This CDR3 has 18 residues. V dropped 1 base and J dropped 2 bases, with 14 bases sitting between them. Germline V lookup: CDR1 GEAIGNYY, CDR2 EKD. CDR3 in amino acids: CACDTGGPTTWDTRQMFF. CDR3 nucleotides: TGTGCCTGTGACACGGGAGGCCCTACAACCTGGGACACCCGACAGATGTTTTTC.

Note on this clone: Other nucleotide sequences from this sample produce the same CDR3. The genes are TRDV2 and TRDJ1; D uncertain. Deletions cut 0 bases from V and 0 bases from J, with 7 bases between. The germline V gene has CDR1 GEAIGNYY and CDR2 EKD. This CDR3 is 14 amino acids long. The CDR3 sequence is CACDTVPNTDKLIF. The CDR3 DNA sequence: TGTGCCTGTGACACCGTTCCGAACACCGATAAACTCATCTTT.

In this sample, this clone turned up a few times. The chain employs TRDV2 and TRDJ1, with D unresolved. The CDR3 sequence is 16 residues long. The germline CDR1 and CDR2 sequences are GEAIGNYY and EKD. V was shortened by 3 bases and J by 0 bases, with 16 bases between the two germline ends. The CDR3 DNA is TGTGCCTGTGACCCTTTGACCCCGTTGCACACCGATAAACTCATCTTT. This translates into CACDPLTPLHTDKLIF.

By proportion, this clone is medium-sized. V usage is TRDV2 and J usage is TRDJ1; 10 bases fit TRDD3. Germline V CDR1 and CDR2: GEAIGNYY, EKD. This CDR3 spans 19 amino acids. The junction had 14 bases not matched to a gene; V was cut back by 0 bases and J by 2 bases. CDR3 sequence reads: CACDTLHTGGSRGTDKLIF. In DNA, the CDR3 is TGTGCCTGTGACACCCTACATACTGGGGGATCCCGGGGAACCGATAAACTCATCTTT.